The 3 T cell receptor beta chains below all came from one sample that was sequenced in a study of blood T cell repertoires in COVID-19. Method: immunoSEQ multiplex PCR; TCRdb's copy keeps in-frame clones and lacks some. The table includes about 130,000 clones, roughly 88% detected once. Material: peripheral blood. The receptor source for this set is a woman of 80 years or more with acute or convalescent COVID-19.

This rearrangement joins TRBV21-1 to TRBJ2-4; TRBD1 was called by the table and not checked on the DNA. TRBV21-1 counts as a pseudogene. There are 15 residues in the CDR3. For the CDR3, the DNA is TGTGCCAGTAGTAGGGACACCCTAGCCAAAAACATTCAGTACTTC. Encoded protein: CASSRDTLAKNIQYF.

The chain uses TRBV11-2 and TRBJ2-1; D is unclear. The germline V gene has CDR1 SGHAT and CDR2 FQNNGV. V lost 3 bases to trimming and J lost 0 bases, with 9 bases between them. There are 15 residues in the CDR3. CDR3 residues: CASSFSIDSYNEQFF. DNA of the CDR3: TGTGCCAGCAGCTTCTCCATAGACTCCTACAATGAGCAGTTCTTC.

The chain couples TRBV19 to TRBJ2-6; 9 bases are shared with TRBD1. Germline CDR1 is LNHDA and CDR2 is SQIVND (reference sequence). The V and J ends lost 3 bases and 3 bases, in that order; junction bases with no gene match: 15. The length of the CDR3 is 20 residues. The CDR3 DNA is TGTGCCAGTAGTATTCTCCTTTTAGGACAGGGGATTAGTGGGGCCAACGTCCTGACTTTC. This gives the protein CASSILLLGQGISGANVLTF.